This TCR beta chain was retrieved from a study of CD8 T cells in Susac syndrome. RNA amounts of 0.5 to 1 ug underwent reverse transcription with random hexamers. TCRdb re-analysed the immunoSEQ multiplex PCR reads in MiXCR, keeping a single row per CDR3 protein. Counted here are a few hundred thousand distinct CDR3 sequences, around 95% occurring once; the ten biggest clones make up 0.095%. The sequenced sample was CD4+ T cells from PBMCs. The source of this sequence is a human donor with multiple sclerosis.

The DNA of the CDR3 is TGCGCCAGCCGGAAGGAACAGGACAGGCCATACACAGATACGCAGTATTTT. Translation gives CASRKEQDRPYTDTQYF. The chain uses TRBV5-1 and TRBJ2-3; 7 bases line up with TRBD1. CDR3 length: 17 amino acids. Germline CDR1 and CDR2: SGHRS and YFSETQ. With V trimmed by 7 bases and J by 2 bases, 16 bases remained unmatched.